This note documents a single TCR beta chain sequence. What it recognizes is unknown. The investigators split CD4+ cells into a CD45RA+ naive subset and a CD45RA-negative memory subset. The sample belongs to a study of shared clonotypes between healthy human individuals. General study results and limits: Sorted-subset sequencing, rarefaction showed, was incomplete despite large depth.

The CDR3 extends over 16 amino acids. Germline V gene data show CDR1 as KGHSH and CDR2 as LQKENI. Trimming removed 2 bases from V and 7 bases from J, with 20 bases in between. The assay was carried out at the deep level. This table comes from immunoSEQ multiplex PCR, and its TCRdb copy is limited to in-frame clones, with some not included. This table holds 950,000 to 1,100,000 clones, about four fifths found once. This receptor was taken from a young man in good health. Some clones in this sample may be carry-over from other donors' samples. J is TRBJ2-5 and V is TRBV18, with D possibly TRBD1 on 6 matching bases. The sequenced sample was memory CD4+ T cells from PBMCs. The subset was: CD45RA-negative fraction. Here the CDR3 DNA reads TGTGCCAGCTCACCAGCAGGGGACCCAATTAAGGGGACCCAGTACTTC. Amino acids: CASSPAGDPIKGTQYF.